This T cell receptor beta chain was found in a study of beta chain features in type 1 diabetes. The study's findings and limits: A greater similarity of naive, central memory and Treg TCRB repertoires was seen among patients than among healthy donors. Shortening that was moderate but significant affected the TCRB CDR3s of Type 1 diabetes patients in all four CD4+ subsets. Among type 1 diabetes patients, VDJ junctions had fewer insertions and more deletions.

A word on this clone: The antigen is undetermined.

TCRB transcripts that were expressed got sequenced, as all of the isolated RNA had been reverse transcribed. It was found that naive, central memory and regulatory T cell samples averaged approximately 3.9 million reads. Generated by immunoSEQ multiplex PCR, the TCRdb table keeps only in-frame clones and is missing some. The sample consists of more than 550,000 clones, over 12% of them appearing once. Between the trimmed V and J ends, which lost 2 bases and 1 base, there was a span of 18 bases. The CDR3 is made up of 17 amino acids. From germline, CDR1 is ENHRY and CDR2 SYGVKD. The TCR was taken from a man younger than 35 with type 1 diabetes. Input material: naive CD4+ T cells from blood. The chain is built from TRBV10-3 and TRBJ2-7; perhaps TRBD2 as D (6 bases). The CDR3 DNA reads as TGTGCCATCAGTGAGACGGTGGGGGGTAGCTTGTCCTACGAGCAGTACTTC. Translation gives CAISETVGGSLSYEQYF.